The clone carrying this T cell receptor (beta chain) was seen once. This sample stems from a study of T cell responses to AZD1222 COVID-19 vaccine. Method: immunoSEQ multiplex PCR; TCRdb's copy keeps in-frame clones and lacks some. The sample yields roughly 75,000 clones, around 83% seen once. The CDR3 extends over 13 amino acids. Trimming left V 4 bases short and J 4 bases short, with 10 bases between. The germline gives CDR1 SEHNR, CDR2 FQNEAQ (reference sequence). The sequence came from an adult in good health. The source was peripheral blood, collected on day 0 of AZD1222 vaccination. The chain carries TRBV7-9 and TRBJ1-1; D remains ambiguous. CDR3 region: CASSSLWATEAFF. CDR3 nucleotides: TGTGCCAGCAGCTCTTTGTGGGCCACTGAAGCTTTCTTT. The full variable domain, rest sourced from reference TRBV7-9 and TRBJ1-1, is DTGVSQNPRHKITKRGQNVTFRCDPISEHNRLYWYRQTLGQGPEFLTYFQNEAQLEKSRLLSDRFSAERPKGSFSTLEIQRTEQGDSAMYLCASSSLWATEAFFGQGTRLTVV.